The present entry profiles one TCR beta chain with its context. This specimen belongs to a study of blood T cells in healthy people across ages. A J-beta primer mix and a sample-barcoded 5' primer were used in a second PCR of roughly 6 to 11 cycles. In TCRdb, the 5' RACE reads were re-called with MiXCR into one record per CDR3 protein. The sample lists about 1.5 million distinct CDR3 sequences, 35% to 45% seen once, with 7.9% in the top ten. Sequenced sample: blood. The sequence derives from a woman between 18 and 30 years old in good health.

DNA of the CDR3: TGTGCCAGCAGCCAGAGTACTAACCTAGCGCTGCAGTTCTTC. Translation: CASSQSTNLALQFF. The chain uses TRBV4-2 and TRBJ2-1; possibly TRBD2 for D (6 bases). CDR3 length: 14 amino acids. Germline values: CDR1 LGHNA, CDR2 YNFKEQ. The V gene lost 3 bases and the J gene lost 12 bases, with 18 bases spanning the gap.